These 27 T cell receptor beta chains were all obtained from the same sample, sequenced in a study of OX40 agonist ivuxolimab in advanced cancers. The protocol was immunoSEQ multiplex PCR, while the TCRdb copy is restricted to in-frame clones and leaves out a portion. This sample has approximately 32,000 clones, with approximately 89% found just once. The specimen was CD4+ or CD8+ T cells sorted from blood, collected in a trial of the OX40 agonist ivuxolimab. The source is an adult with an advanced solid tumor such as melanoma, head and neck, liver or kidney cancer.

This rearrangement joins TRBV12-1 to TRBJ2-4; the tabulated D call, TRBD1, remains unverified against the DNA. TRBV12-1 is designated a pseudogene. The CDR3 covers 15 residues. CDR3 nucleotides: TGTGCCAGCAGCGTCTCCAGTCCCAGCAAAAACATTCAGTACTTC. Translation: CASSVSSPSKNIQYF.

V gene TRBV23-1 combines with J gene TRBJ2-5; 10 bases agree with TRBD1. TRBV23-1 falls under the ORF class, with uncertain function. J lost 2 bases, V lost 7 bases, and 4 bases had no gene match. The CDR3 loop spans 14 amino acids. The CDR3 sequence: CASKDRGHQETQYF. The CDR3 DNA reads as TGCGCCAGCAAAGACAGGGGGCATCAAGAGACCCAGTACTTC.

The V and J genes are TRBV6-1 and TRBJ2-1; D call uncertain. Germline lookup yields CDR1 MNHNS and CDR2 SASEGT. Trimming removed 1 base from V and 0 bases from J, with 1 base in between. The CDR3 consists of 13 residues. CDR3 coding DNA: TGTGCCAGCAGTGAAGACTCCTACAATGAGCAGTTCTTC. This encodes CASSEDSYNEQFF.

CDR3 bases: TGCGCCAGCAGCTTGAATGTGGGGACTAGCGGGAGTGGTGAGCAGTTCTTC. It yields the protein CASSLNVGTSGSGEQFF. This chain connects TRBV5-1 to TRBJ2-1, with TRBD2 matching over 14 bases. The CDR3 consists of 17 residues. V lost 1 base, J lost 9 bases, and 9 bases stayed unmatched. The germline CDR1 and CDR2 sequences are SGHRS and YFSETQ.

The chain employs TRBV5-1 and TRBJ2-2; a possible D gene is TRBD2 (6 bases). The CDR3 has 15 amino acids. The germline gives CDR1 SGHRS, CDR2 YFSETQ. Deletions cut 4 bases from V and 0 bases from J, with 10 bases between. The CDR3 DNA follows: TGCGCCAGCAGCCTTAGCGGATCGAACACCGGGGAGCTGTTTTTT. Its protein is CASSLSGSNTGELFF.

J is TRBJ2-7 and V is TRBV14, with a tentative D call TRBD2 (6 bases). Germline assignment: CDR1 SGHDN and CDR2 FVKESK. The CDR3 is 15 amino acids. Trimming removed 4 bases at V and 1 base at J, with 14 bases between. CDR3 coding DNA: TGTGCCAGCAGCCCATCCGGGAGCCGTTCCTACGAGCAGTACTTC. Its translation: CASSPSGSRSYEQYF.

The chain is built from TRBV10-3 and TRBJ2-7; a possible D gene is TRBD2 (5 bases). The CDR3 is 14 amino acids. The germline V gene encodes CDR1 ENHRY and CDR2 SYGVKD. The V end lost 7 bases, the J end lost 0 bases, and 13 bases lay between the germline ends. The CDR3 coding sequence is TGTGCCATCAAGCGAGCGGATTACTCCTACGAGCAGTACTTC. Translated, it gives CAIKRADYSYEQYF.

V gene TRBV4-1 combines with J gene TRBJ2-4, with TRBD1 identical over 8 bases. Germline CDR1 MGHRA, CDR2 YSYEKL. V lost 7 bases to trimming and J lost 6 bases; unmatched junction nucleotides: 8. CDR3 length equals 14 residues. The CDR3 DNA is TGCGCCAGCACCCGGGGGACAGGTATAAACATTCAGTACTTC. It yields the protein CASTRGTGINIQYF.

This clone was found once. The V call is TRBV5-6, the J call TRBJ2-1; D uncertain. Trimming took 4 bases from V and 8 from J, leaving 16 bases between them. This CDR3 comprises 14 residues. Germline-derived CDR1 and CDR2 are SGHDT and YYEEEE. The CDR3 loop reads CASSPTKWSDEQFF. DNA of the CDR3: TGTGCCAGCAGCCCCACTAAATGGTCCGATGAGCAGTTCTTC.

CDR3 loop: CASRAEHSIAYEQYF. The CDR3, as DNA: TGTGCCAGCAGGGCAGAGCACAGTATAGCCTACGAGCAGTACTTC. The J gene is TRBJ2-7, the V gene TRBV2, with D hard to call. V lost 6 bases to trimming and J lost 2 bases, with 17 bases between them. The length of the CDR3 is 15 residues. CDR1 is SNHLY and CDR2 is FYNNEI in the germline V gene.

This sequence joins TRBV19 and TRBJ2-1, with 7 nucleotides matching TRBD2. From germline, CDR1 is LNHDA and CDR2 SQIVND (reference sequence). J gave up 7 bases and V 5 bases, and 17 bases lay outside the gene matches. This CDR3 is built from 17 residues. The CDR3: CASSLDRLAAGGNEQFF. CDR3 bases: TGTGCCAGTAGTCTTGACCGTCTAGCGGCCGGGGGGAATGAGCAGTTCTTC.

The chain recombines TRBV18 with TRBJ2-3; TRBD2 is a possible D gene (5 bases). The V and J ends lost 3 bases and 5 bases respectively, with 15 bases between them. Germline assignment: CDR1 KGHSH and CDR2 LQKENI. CDR3 size: 15 residues. The CDR3 DNA reads TGTGCCAGCTCACCTCGGGAAGGGCGGAAAGATACGCAGTATTTT. Protein product: CASSPREGRKDTQYF. Filled out from reference TRBV18 and TRBJ2-3, the complete variable domain reads NAGVMQNPRHLVRRRGQEARLRCSPMKGHSHVYWYRQLPEEGLKFMVYLQKENIIDESGMPKERFSAEFPKEGPSILRIQQVVRGDSAAYFCASSPREGRKDTQYFGPGTRLTVL.

This clone was counted a single time. J is TRBJ2-1 and V is TRBV5-4; 8 bases fit TRBD2. The CDR3 extends over 15 amino acids. Trimming took 4 bases from V and 6 from J; bases not matched to a gene: 9. From germline, CDR1 is SGHNT and CDR2 YYREEE (reference sequence). DNA of the CDR3: TGTGCCAGCAGCCCCCAAAGCGGGAGCACCAATGAGCAGTTCTTC. It encodes CASSPQSGSTNEQFF.

CDR3: CASSLEATNTDTQYF. The CDR3 DNA sequence: TGCGCCAGCAGCCTGGAGGCTACCAACACAGATACGCAGTATTTT. This chain links TRBV5-1 with TRBJ2-3; TRBD2 is a possible D gene (5 bases). Germline V gene lookup returns CDR1 SGHRS and CDR2 YFSETQ. The CDR3 sequence is 15 residues long. Trimming took 4 bases from V and 2 from J, leaving 14 bases between them.

The V and J genes are TRBV28 and TRBJ1-4; tentative D call: TRBD1 (6 bases). V lost 5 bases and J lost 15, with 16 bases in between. Germline V gives CDR1 MDHEN, CDR2 SYDVKM. The CDR3 length is 12 residues. The CDR3 loop reads CASSLALTGLFF. The CDR3 coding sequence is TGTGCCAGCAGTCTAGCATTGACAGGATTGTTTTTT.

The chain links TRBV28 to TRBJ1-2; D may be TRBD1 (6 bases). The V and J ends lost 8 bases and 4 bases respectively, with 20 bases between them. Looked up from germline, CDR1 is MDHEN and CDR2 is SYDVKM. The CDR3 totals 15 residues. In DNA form, the CDR3 reads TGTGCCAGCGCTCGTGGGGGGGGCAGCCCCTATGGCTACACCTTC. Translating gives CASARGGGSPYGYTF.

This chain connects TRBV6-5 to TRBJ1-1, with D possibly matching TRBD1 (5 bases). The CDR3 has 14 amino acids. CDR1 is MNHEY, CDR2 SVGAGI, per germline. V was trimmed by 7 bases and J by 4 bases, leaving 16 bases between them. The CDR3 is CASIPVLRGTEAFF. As DNA, the CDR3 is TGTGCCAGCATACCGGTGCTAAGGGGCACTGAAGCTTTCTTT.

The chain links TRBV5-1 to TRBJ1-1, with D unresolved. Germline V gives CDR1 SGHRS, CDR2 YFSETQ. Trimming took off 0 bases at V and 4 bases at J, with 13 bases between the two ends. There are 15 residues in the CDR3. CDR3 sequence: CASSLGGMRSTEAFF. CDR3 nucleotide sequence: TGCGCCAGCAGCTTGGGGGGTATGAGGAGCACTGAAGCTTTCTTT. The full variable domain, completed using reference TRBV5-1 and TRBJ1-1, is KAGVTQTPRYLIKTRGQQVTLSCSPISGHRSVSWYQQTPGQGLQFLFEYFSETQRNKGNFPGRFSGRQFSNSRSEMNVSTLELGDSALYLCASSLGGMRSTEAFFGQGTRLTVV.

This clone appeared a single time. One end of the junction fails to match germline, which may point to a read error. The chain recombines TRBV29-1 with TRBJ2-5; TRBD1 agrees at 9 bases. The CDR3 spans 12 residues. The germline gives CDR1 SQVTM, CDR2 ANQGSEA. CDR3 in amino acids: CSVDRGQEAQYF. CDR3 nucleotide sequence: TGCAGCGTGGACAGGGGACAAGAGGCCCAGTACTTC.

The V and J genes are TRBV6-1 and TRBJ2-3; D uncertain. Trimming cost V 4 bases and J 6 bases, with 11 bases left between them. CDR1 and CDR2 from the germline V gene are MNHNS and SASEGT. This CDR3 has 13 amino acids. The CDR3 DNA is TGTGCCAGCAGTGGAATAGCCTGGGATACGCAGTATTTT. Its translation is CASSGIAWDTQYF.

The chain uses TRBV15 and TRBJ2-1; no reliable D call. The V gene lost 6 bases and the J gene lost 6 bases, with 9 bases spanning the gap. The germline CDR1 and CDR2 sequences are LNHNV and YYDKDF (reference sequence). The CDR3 length is 12 residues. The CDR3 loop is CATSSRSNEQFF. Written as DNA, the CDR3 is TGTGCCACCAGTTCGCGCAGCAATGAGCAGTTCTTC.

This chain uses TRBV4-2 with TRBJ2-2, with TRBD2 as a possible D gene (6 bases). CDR1 and CDR2 from the germline V gene are LGHNA and YNFKEQ. This CDR3 contains 17 residues. Trimming took off 1 base at V and 3 bases at J, with 15 bases between the two ends. The CDR3 loop is CASSQARGTDDTGELFF. DNA for the CDR3: TGTGCCAGCAGCCAAGCGAGAGGGACTGACGACACCGGGGAGCTGTTTTTT.

CDR3: CASSPPTGSGANVLTF. CDR3 nucleotide sequence: TGCGCCAGCAGCCCACCGACCGGCTCTGGGGCCAACGTCCTGACTTTC. The chain couples TRBV5-1 to TRBJ2-6, with D unclear. Germline V CDR1 and CDR2: SGHRS, YFSETQ. The CDR3 totals 16 residues. V was cut by 4 bases and J by 0 bases, with 11 bases left in between.

V usage is TRBV7-9 and J usage is TRBJ1-1; no clear D gene. CDR3 length equals 15 residues. V lost 4 bases to trimming and J lost 1 base, with 13 bases between them. Germline V gene sequence: CDR1 SEHNR, CDR2 FQNEAQ (reference sequence). CDR3 in amino acids: CASSSVPGQNTEAFF. Written as DNA, the CDR3 is TGTGCCAGCAGCTCCGTACCGGGCCAGAACACTGAAGCTTTCTTT.

CDR3 residues: CASSIRRQFEKLFF. In DNA, the CDR3 is TGTGCCAGTAGTATCCGACGGCAATTTGAAAAACTGTTTTTT. The rearrangement uses TRBV19 and TRBJ1-4, with D unresolved. V was trimmed by 3 bases and J by 7 bases, leaving 12 bases between them. The CDR3 is 14 amino acids. In germline, CDR1 is LNHDA, CDR2 SQIVND (reference sequence).

V is TRBV2 and J is TRBJ1-6; a weak D match, TRBD1 (6 bases). The V and J ends lost 6 bases and 10 bases respectively, with 10 bases between them. Germline V gene lookup returns CDR1 SNHLY and CDR2 FYNNEI. The CDR3 length is 12 residues. CDR3 amino acids: CASSAGESPLHF. Here the CDR3 DNA reads TGTGCCAGCAGCGCAGGGGAATCACCCCTCCACTTT.

This chain joins TRBV9 and TRBJ2-4, with 9 bases matching TRBD1. The ends lost 3 bases at V and 7 bases at J; junction bases unmatched: 2. This CDR3 is built from 13 residues. In germline, CDR1 is SGDLS, CDR2 YYNGEE. In nucleotides, the CDR3 is TGTGCCAGCAGCGCACAGGGGGCCAACATTCAGTACTTC. It translates to CASSAQGANIQYF. The entire variable domain, with the rest obtained from reference TRBV9 and TRBJ2-4, is as follows: DSGVTQTPKHLITATGQRVTLRCSPRSGDLSVYWYQQSLDQGLQFLIQYYNGEERAKGNILERFSAQQFPDLHSELNLSSLELGDSALYFCASSAQGANIQYFGAGTRLSVL.